This T cell receptor (beta chain) originates from a study of T-cell memory formation after mild COVID-19. Study in general: Largely, the TCR clusters proved donor specific.

The CDR3 runs 15 residues. From germline, CDR1 is SGHVS and CDR2 FNYEAQ. The germline V and J ends were trimmed by 2 bases and 1 base, with 9 bases remaining between them. Constant-segment primers were used for 5'RACE, and the resulting TCR alpha and TCR beta cDNA libraries carried sample barcodes and UMIs. TCRdb reprocessed the 5' RACE reads with MiXCR, giving one entry per CDR3 protein. The table lists fewer than 600,000 distinct CDR3 sequences, about a fifth of them singletons. This clonotype was seen more than once but under ten times. The sequenced material came from PBMCs or a T cell subset sorted from them (not recorded which). V is TRBV7-6 and J is TRBJ1-5, with D tentatively TRBD1 (5 bases). This receptor was identified in an adult woman who had mild COVID-19 (a few samples of this study predate the infection). Cell type and time point are not known. The CDR3 loop is CASSLRRGSNQPQHF. The CDR3 DNA is TGTGCCAGCAGCTTAAGGCGGGGGAGCAATCAGCCCCAGCATTTT. The full variable domain, with the rest looked up from reference TRBV7-6 and TRBJ1-5, is GAGVSQSPRYKVTKRGQDVALRCDPISGHVSLYWYRQALGQGPEFLTYFNYEAQQDKSGLPNDRFSAERPEGSISTLTIQRTEQRDSAMYRCASSLRRGSNQPQHFGDGTRLSIL.